Given below is one T cell receptor (beta chain) in context. Its antigen remains unidentified. The data belong to a study of shared clonotypes between healthy human individuals. In the study overall: Three plates each covered CD4 naive and memory; CD8 naive two, CD8 memory one.

Around 30,000 T cell genomes (around 200 ng DNA) went into each sorted-subset replicate. Data came from immunoSEQ multiplex PCR; TCRdb stores just in-frame clones and leaves some out. The sample gives 2 million to 2.5 million clones, around 95% of which show up once; roughly 0.13% is in the top ten. Whole-study results and caveats: For sorted subsets, rarefaction showed incomplete sequencing despite large depth.

Everyone who donated was a Caucasian adult who lived in Nashville, Tennessee. This CDR3 has 14 amino acids. Germline values: CDR1 MNHEY, CDR2 SMNVEV (reference sequence). V dropped 6 bases and J dropped 2 bases, with 8 bases sitting between them. This clonotype was obtained from a young man in good health. The specimen was naive CD4+ T cells sorted from blood. The subset was: CD45RA+ positively selected. The chain has TRBV27 and TRBJ1-6; D is uncertain. This CDR3 is CASRREAYNSPLHF. The CDR3 region has the DNA TGTGCCAGCAGGAGAGAGGCCTATAATTCACCCCTCCACTTT.